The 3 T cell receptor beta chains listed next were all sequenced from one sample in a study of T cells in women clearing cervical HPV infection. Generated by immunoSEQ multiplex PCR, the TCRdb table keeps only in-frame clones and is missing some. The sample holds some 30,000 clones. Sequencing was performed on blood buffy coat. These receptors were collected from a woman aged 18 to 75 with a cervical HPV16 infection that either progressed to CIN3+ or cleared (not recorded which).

CDR3 DNA, as far as it was read: TGTGCCAGCAGTGTGACAGGGAACGGTGGT. It yields the protein CASSVTGNGG. The whole CDR3 protein reads CASSVTGNGGQYF. V usage is TRBV2 and J usage is TRBJ2-4; TRBD1 matches 7 bases. Coverage ceases 3 residues before the CDR3 finishes, and the germline J gene fills in the end. The CDR3 contains 13 residues. Germline V gene sequence: CDR1 SNHLY, CDR2 FYNNEI.

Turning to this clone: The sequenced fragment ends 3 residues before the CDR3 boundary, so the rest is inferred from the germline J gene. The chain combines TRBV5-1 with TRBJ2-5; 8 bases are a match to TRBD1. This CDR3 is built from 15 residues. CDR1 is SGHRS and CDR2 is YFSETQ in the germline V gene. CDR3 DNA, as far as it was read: TGCGCCAGCAGCTTGCTTGGGACAGGCACAGATACC. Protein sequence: CASSLLGTGTDT. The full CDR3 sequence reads CASSLLGTGTDTQYF.

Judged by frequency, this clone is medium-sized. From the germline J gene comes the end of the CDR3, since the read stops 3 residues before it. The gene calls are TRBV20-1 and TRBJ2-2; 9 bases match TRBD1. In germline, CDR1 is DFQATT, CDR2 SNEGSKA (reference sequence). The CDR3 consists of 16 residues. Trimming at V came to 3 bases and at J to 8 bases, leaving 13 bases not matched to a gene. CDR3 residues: CSASPVQGARSGELFF. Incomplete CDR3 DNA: TGCAGTGCTAGCCCCGTACAGGGGGCGAGATCGGGGGAG.